This TCR beta chain was documented in a study of metastatic and nonmetastatic thyroid tumors. Study as a whole: Blood and tumor or nodule tissue repertoires from malignant and benign thyroid patients were compared.

This clone has more than one count but fewer than ten. One end of the junction is discordant with germline, which a read error may explain. Other DNA sequences in this sample translate to the same CDR3. Ahead of thyroid surgery, no patient had received treatment of any kind. With MiXCR, TCRdb reprocessed the PCR reads. The sample yields roughly 18,000 clones, around a quarter seen once. This receptor was identified in a female donor with papillary thyroid cancer or a benign thyroid nodule (not recorded which). Some clones in this sample may be carry-over from other donors' samples. The sample taken for sequencing was tumor tissue.

This chain's CDR3 is CASSERGKGLARTSYGQYF. Here the CDR3 DNA reads TGCGCCAGCAGTGAGAGGGGGAAAGGACTAGCGAGAACCTCCTACGGGCAGTACTTC. The chain has TRBV10-1 and TRBJ2-7, with TRBD2 matching 9 bases. The V gene's germline CDR1 is WNHNN and CDR2 SYGVQD (reference sequence). This CDR3 is built from 19 residues.